This T cell receptor (beta chain) was retrieved from a study of regulatory T cells in long-lasting Graves disease. Looking at the study overall: Over-5-year antithyroid drug use with positive TSH receptor antibodies defined persistent Graves' disease in the study.

Trimming shortened V by 5 bases and J by 4 bases, and 21 bases separated the two germline ends. This CDR3 has 17 residues. The time point here: persistent/refractory GD, antithyroid drugs over 5 years with positive TRAb. The authors made the TCR library using RNA they extracted from PBMCs. Library construction for TCR beta used iRepertoire HTBI primers and Arm-PCR of CDR3 regions. From the multiplex PCR reads, TCRdb called clonotypes with MiXCR, one entry per CDR3 protein. The sample includes about 660,000 distinct CDR3 sequences, about 32% of them seen just once. This chain links TRBV12-3 or TRBV12-4 with TRBJ1-5; D possibly corresponds to TRBD1 (5 bases). Here the sequenced sample was peripheral blood mononuclear cells (PBMCs), taken when the disease was refractory, from a patient treated with antithyroid drugs. The TCR originated in a female donor with Graves disease. CDR3 in DNA: TGTGCCAGCAGTCCCAACGCAGTAGCGTCAGGGAATCAGCCCCAGCATTTT. Translation: CASSPNAVASGNQPQHF.